Below, 32 T cell receptor beta chains from the same sample are listed, as sequenced in a study of response to subunit inactivated influenza vaccine (dated by TCRdb to the late 2010s). Receptor amplification or capture employed RT-PCR. Data came from an Illumina HiSeq 2500. The public sequencing data were trimmed at Q25 with fastp and processed into clonotypes with MiXCR by TCRdb, which kept only in-frame beta chains. Under each unique CDR3 protein, matching rows form one entry showing the most common genes and DNA. This sample gives over 650,000 distinct CDR3 sequences in total; under 20% of them show up just once. The ten largest clones add up to about a tenth of the sample. Sequenced here: PBMCs from blood, sampled 4 to 6 days after vaccination. All receptors derive from a man aged 50 to 59 who received an inactivated influenza vaccine. Donor details come from another sample of the same person, matched by shared clones.

This clonotype was recorded many times. V gene TRBV6-2 or TRBV6-3 combines with J gene TRBJ2-6; D perhaps matches TRBD2 (6 bases). Trimming pared 7 bases from V and 3 bases from J, leaving 16 bases between. CDR3 length: 16 residues. Germline-derived CDR1 and CDR2 are MNHEY and SVGEGT. The CDR3 loop is CASTLEEGVGANVLTF. CDR3 nucleotides: TGTGCCAGCACTCTAGAGGAGGGTGTTGGGGCCAACGTCCTGACTTTC.

This clonotype turned up a few times. This chain links TRBV20-1 with TRBJ1-4, with 8 bases that match TRBD1. The CDR3 extends over 18 amino acids. Germline CDR1 is DFQATT and CDR2 is SNEGSKA (reference sequence). The trim removed 0 bases at V and 0 bases at J, leaving 9 bases unmatched. As DNA, the CDR3 is TGCAGTGCTAGAGATTTGGGACAGGAGCCCGCAACTAATGAAAAACTGTTTTTT. Protein product: CSARDLGQEPATNEKLFF.

This clonotype was observed a few times. The V and J genes are TRBV4-3 and TRBJ2-1, with TRBD1 matching 7 bases. J lost 7 bases, V lost 5 bases, and 11 bases had no gene match. The CDR3 has 15 residues. Per the germline V gene, CDR1 is LGHNA and CDR2 is YSLEER. CDR3 DNA sequence: TGCGCCAGCAGCAGAGGACAGGCCCCGGCGAATGAGCAGTTCTTC. Translating gives CASSRGQAPANEQFF.

This clonotype was detected only a few times. This chain connects TRBV28 to TRBJ2-3; TRBD1 aligns across 8 bases. J gave up 3 bases and V 5 bases, and 7 bases lay outside the gene matches. The CDR3 totals 15 residues. Germline CDR1 MDHEN, CDR2 SYDVKM. The CDR3 loop reads CASSPGGIGTDTQYF. In DNA, the CDR3 is TGTGCCAGCAGTCCAGGGGGCATCGGAACAGATACGCAGTATTTT.

For this clonotype: A read error may explain this, as a much larger clone is one base away. This sequence joins TRBV4-3 and TRBJ2-3; TRBD1 is a possible D gene (5 bases). Germline CDR1 reads LGHNA; CDR2 reads YSLEER. This CDR3 has 17 amino acids. This CDR3 is CASRQDRAGWVTDTQYF. CDR3 DNA sequence: TGCGCCAGCCGCCAAGACCGAGCAGGGTGGGTCACAGATACGCAGTATTTT.

This clonotype was counted only a few times. The chain links TRBV29-1 to TRBJ1-1; unclear D gene. The CDR3 has 13 amino acids. V lost 1 base and J lost 11, with 17 bases in between. CDR1 and CDR2 from the germline V gene are SQVTM and ANQGSEA. The chain's CDR3 is CSVEVDSGPGAFF. CDR3 sequence (DNA): TGCAGCGTTGAAGTAGACTCCGGGCCGGGCGCTTTCTTT. Full variable domain (rest looked up from reference TRBV29-1 and TRBJ1-1): SAVISQKPSRDICQRGTSLTIQCQVDSQVTMMFWYRQQPGQSLTLIATANQGSEATYESGFVIDKFPISRPNLTFSTLTVSNMSPEDSSIYLCSVEVDSGPGAFFGQGTRLTVV.

The chain joins TRBV4-2 to TRBJ2-1; 9 bases line up with TRBD2. CDR3 size: 14 residues. J gave up 5 bases and V 4 bases, and 3 bases lay outside the gene matches. Germline V gives CDR1 LGHNA, CDR2 YNFKEQ. The CDR3 DNA is TGTGCCAGCAGCCGAAGACTAGCGGACAATGAGCAGTTCTTC. Amino acid sequence: CASSRRLADNEQFF.

The CDR3 sequence is CSARASEGTDTQYF. The CDR3, as DNA: TGCAGTGCTAGAGCTAGCGAGGGCACAGATACGCAGTATTTT. The chain combines TRBV20-1 with TRBJ2-3, with D maybe TRBD2 (6 bases). V gave up 1 base and J gave up 1 base, with 9 bases separating them. Germline CDR1 DFQATT, CDR2 SNEGSKA (reference sequence). The CDR3 contains 14 residues.

The chain recombines TRBV12-3 or TRBV12-4 with TRBJ2-1; TRBD1 matches 12 bases. CDR3 length: 14 amino acids. V lost 6 bases and J lost 7; bases outside the gene matches: 4. As DNA, the CDR3 is TGTGCCAGCAGAGGGACAGGGGGCCCAAATGAGCAGTTCTTC. Translation: CASRGTGGPNEQFF.

This clonotype came up many times. The chain recombines TRBV6-5 with TRBJ1-2; 8 bases match TRBD1. The CDR3 runs to 14 residues. The germline V gene encodes CDR1 MNHEY and CDR2 SVGAGI. V dropped 4 bases and J dropped 8; count of bases not matched to a gene: 9. The CDR3 loop reads CASSSDRVLRGYTF. CDR3 in DNA: TGTGCCAGCAGTTCGGACAGGGTGTTACGAGGCTACACCTTC.

This clonotype has only a few counts. V and J are TRBV7-8 and TRBJ2-5, with 7 bases identical to TRBD2. V was clipped by 4 bases and J by 4 bases; unmatched bases: 9. The germline CDR1 and CDR2 sequences are SGHVS and FQNEAQ. The CDR3 covers 15 residues. This CDR3 is CASSSREGSGETQYF. CDR3 coding DNA: TGTGCCAGCAGCTCCAGGGAGGGTTCGGGAGAGACCCAGTACTTC.

This clonotype turned up a few times. The final CDR3 position lacks the conserved phenylalanine or tryptophan, pointing to a likely read error. The limits of the CDR3 on the DNA are not certain, so only TCRdb's listed CDR3 is given. The V and J genes are TRBV20-1 and TRBJ2-3. CDR1 is DFQATT and CDR2 is SNEGSKA in the germline V gene (reference sequence). The CDR3 contains 11 residues when both ends are counted. The CDR3 loop is CSARDTPQELG.

This clonotype was seen at least ten times. J is TRBJ2-7 and V is TRBV5-1; D possibly corresponds to TRBD1 (6 bases). The V end was cut by 4 bases, the J end by 3 bases, with 14 bases between. Germline values: CDR1 SGHRS, CDR2 YFSETQ. The CDR3 has 14 amino acids. CDR3 loop: CASSGGQTFYEQYF. The CDR3 DNA is TGCGCCAGCAGCGGTGGACAGACCTTCTACGAGCAGTACTTC.

This clonotype was recorded many times. This chain links TRBV20-1 with TRBJ2-5; D uncertain. V lost 3 bases and J lost 2, with 7 bases in between. This CDR3 has 12 residues. Germline-derived CDR1 and CDR2 are DFQATT and SNEGSKA (reference sequence). The CDR3 DNA reads as TGCAGTGCTAGGTTACAGCAAGAGACCCAGTACTTC. This translates into CSARLQQETQYF.

Ten or more counts support this clonotype. The chain carries TRBV4-3 and TRBJ2-1, with D possibly TRBD2 on 5 matching bases. Trimming removed 0 bases at V and 7 bases at J, with 7 bases between. The CDR3 sequence is 13 residues long. The germline V gene has CDR1 LGHNA and CDR2 YSLEER. Written as DNA, the CDR3 is TGCGCCAGCAGCCAAGAACGCGGGAATGAGCAGTTCTTC. It encodes CASSQERGNEQFF.

This clonotype was found a few times. This rearrangement joins TRBV12-3 or TRBV12-4 to TRBJ2-7, with D perhaps TRBD1 (5 bases). Trimming cost V 4 bases and J 0 bases, with 13 bases left between them. The CDR3 is 15 amino acids. The CDR3 region has the DNA TGTGCCAGCAGTTCCGTTGGGGCCAACTCCTACGAGCAGTACTTC. It specifies CASSSVGANSYEQYF.

There are a few counts of this clonotype. This chain uses TRBV20-1 with TRBJ1-2, with 7 positions matching TRBD1. The CDR3 loop spans 14 amino acids. Germline-derived CDR1 and CDR2 are DFQATT and SNEGSKA (reference sequence). V was pared by 5 bases and J by 8 bases, with 14 bases of the junction left unmatched. CDR3: CSAPKRQGQSGYTF. CDR3 nucleotides: TGCAGTGCTCCTAAAAGACAGGGACAATCGGGCTACACCTTC.

The J gene is TRBJ2-7, the V gene TRBV4-1; maybe TRBD2 (6 bases). Germline CDR1 MGHRA, CDR2 YSYEKL. Trimming shortened V by 4 bases and J by 0 bases, and 10 bases separated the two germline ends. CDR3 size: 14 residues. The CDR3 spells CASSRPGDSYEQYF. CDR3 bases: TGCGCCAGCAGCCGACCGGGAGACTCCTACGAGCAGTACTTC.

This clonotype has more than one count but fewer than ten. The rearrangement uses TRBV4-3 and TRBJ2-5; maybe TRBD2 (6 bases). This CDR3 has 17 amino acids. CDR1 and CDR2 from the germline V gene are LGHNA and YSLEER. V dropped 4 bases and J dropped 5 bases, with 23 bases sitting between them. In DNA, the CDR3 is TGCGCCAGCAGCCCCCCCGGTACGACTAGGGGTAAGGAGACCCAGTACTTC. Translated, it gives CASSPPGTTRGKETQYF.

This clonotype was recorded at least ten times. The genes are TRBV20-1 and TRBJ2-1; 7 bases fit TRBD2. The CDR3 has 14 amino acids. The germline V gene encodes CDR1 DFQATT and CDR2 SNEGSKA (reference sequence). Trimming at V came to 6 bases and at J to 5 bases, leaving 10 bases not matched to a gene. The CDR3 nucleotides are TGCAGTGCCTATAGGACTAGATCGAACAATGAGCAGTTCTTC. This codes for CSAYRTRSNNEQFF.

The V gene is TRBV27, the J gene TRBJ2-7; no reliable D call. The CDR3 loop spans 17 amino acids. Germline CDR1 is MNHEY and CDR2 is SMNVEV (reference sequence). V lost 0 bases and J lost 0, with 15 bases in between. CDR3 bases: TGTGCCAGCAGTTTATCGATAAATGTAGGTAGCTCCTACGAGCAGTACTTC. Protein: CASSLSINVGSSYEQYF.

This clonotype was found a few times. The CDR3: CASKGYSGNTIYF. For the CDR3, the DNA is TGTGCCAGCAAGGGCTACTCTGGAAACACCATATATTTT. V and J are TRBV27 and TRBJ1-3; no clear D gene. Trimming left V 7 bases short and J 0 bases short, with 7 bases between. Germline-derived CDR1 and CDR2 are MNHEY and SMNVEV (reference sequence). This CDR3 is built from 13 residues.

The chain carries TRBV6-1 and TRBJ2-1, with TRBD2 as a possible D gene (7 bases). Trimming stripped 4 bases from V and 3 bases from J, with 13 bases between. Germline CDR1 reads MNHNS; CDR2 reads SASEGT. This CDR3 is 15 amino acids long. CDR3 loop: CASSVRGGNYNEQFF. Written as DNA, the CDR3 is TGTGCCAGCAGTGTAAGGGGGGGAAACTACAATGAGCAGTTCTTC.

This clonotype was found many times. The rearrangement uses TRBV7-6 and TRBJ1-2; weak D call: TRBD1 (6 bases). With 1 base removed from V and 6 bases from J, the gap between germline ends came to 9 bases. CDR3 length equals 13 residues. Germline V CDR1 and CDR2: SGHVS, FNYEAQ. The CDR3 DNA reads as TGTGCCAGCAGCTTAGTACAGGGTGATGGCTACACCTTC. It encodes CASSLVQGDGYTF.

V is TRBV9 and J is TRBJ2-7; possible D gene TRBD1, 5 bases. Germline CDR1 SGDLS, CDR2 YYNGEE. This CDR3 has 14 amino acids. The V and J ends lost 4 bases and 3 bases respectively, with 14 bases between them. The CDR3 is CASSRNTRDYEQYF. DNA of the CDR3: TGTGCCAGCAGCCGGAATACCAGGGACTACGAGCAGTACTTC.

This clonotype showed up just a few times. The J gene is TRBJ2-1, the V gene TRBV7-2; 7 positions agree with TRBD1. The trim removed 6 bases at V and 4 bases at J, leaving 6 bases unmatched. The V gene's germline CDR1 is SGHTA and CDR2 FQGNSA. This CDR3 is built from 14 residues. The CDR3 region is CASSRDSRYNEQFF. In DNA, the CDR3 is TGTGCCAGCAGTCGGGACAGTCGATACAATGAGCAGTTCTTC.

This clonotype was picked up a small number of times. The rearrangement joins TRBV7-9 to TRBJ1-3; no clear D gene. Trimming pared 0 bases from V and 9 bases from J, leaving 6 bases between. The CDR3 sequence is 12 residues long. Germline V gene lookup returns CDR1 SEHNR and CDR2 FQNEAQ (reference sequence). CDR3 in amino acids: CASSLASGTIYF. As DNA, the CDR3 is TGTGCCAGCAGCTTAGCCTCTGGCACCATATATTTT. Variable domain in full (rest from reference TRBV7-9 and TRBJ1-3): DTGVSQNPRHKITKRGQNVTFRCDPISEHNRLYWYRQTLGQGPEFLTYFQNEAQLEKSRLLSDRFSAERPKGSFSTLEIQRTEQGDSAMYLCASSLASGTIYFGEGSWLTVV.

A remark on this clonotype: This likely came from a read error, as a far larger clone is one base away. The rearrangement joins TRBV5-1 to TRBJ2-7; 9 bases fit TRBD1. The V segment lost 3 bases and the J segment 6 bases; nucleotides outside the gene matches: 7. In germline, CDR1 is SGHRS, CDR2 YFSETQ. The CDR3 is made up of 14 amino acids. In DNA form, the CDR3 reads TGCGCCAGCAGCTCGGGACAGGGAACCTGCGAGCAGTACTTC. Translated: CASSSGQGTCEQYF.

The V gene is TRBV9, the J gene TRBJ2-1; possibly TRBD1 for D (5 bases). Germline V CDR1 and CDR2: SGDLS, YYNGEE. The V gene lost 1 base and the J gene lost 2 bases, with 10 bases spanning the gap. The CDR3 is 15 amino acids. CDR3 protein: CASSVRDSPYNEQFF. CDR3 bases: TGTGCCAGCAGCGTACGTGACAGCCCCTACAATGAGCAGTTCTTC.

The gene calls are TRBV20-1 and TRBJ2-1, with TRBD2 matching 10 bases. Trimming removed 2 bases from V and 0 bases from J; junction bases left unmatched: 1. The germline V gene encodes CDR1 DFQATT and CDR2 SNEGSKA (reference sequence). The CDR3 consists of 15 residues. The DNA for the CDR3 is TGCAGTGCTAGACCTAGCGGGAGCTCCTACAATGAGCAGTTCTTC. Translating it yields CSARPSGSSYNEQFF.

V is TRBV6-2 or TRBV6-3 and J is TRBJ2-1, with D unclear. The V end lost 0 bases, the J end lost 9 bases, and 15 bases lay between the germline ends. CDR3 length: 15 amino acids. Looked up from germline, CDR1 is MNHEY and CDR2 is SVGEGT. The CDR3: CASSYSGQVGGEQFF. CDR3 nucleotides: TGTGCCAGCAGTTACTCGGGTCAGGTGGGTGGTGAGCAGTTCTTC.

This clonotype was picked up a small number of times. The chain carries TRBV10-3 and TRBJ2-1; 9 nucleotides line up with TRBD1. From germline, CDR1 is ENHRY and CDR2 SYGVKD. This CDR3 comprises 14 residues. With 5 bases clipped from V and 10 bases from J, the junction kept 9 bases outside the gene matches. In DNA form, the CDR3 reads TGTGCCATCAGTCCACCGGACAGGGGTGAAGAGCAGTTCTTC. Amino acids: CAISPPDRGEEQFF.